This T cell receptor (beta chain) was captured in a study of CD8 T cells in Susac syndrome. V gave up 2 bases and J gave up 5 bases, with 9 bases separating them. This CDR3 spans 14 amino acids. Sequencing of TCR beta was carried out in blood CD8+ and CD4+ T cells. TEMRA cells were FACS-enriched, with CD8+ and CD4+ T cells isolated negatively. RNA was extracted with the RNeasy kit, and a quantity of 0.5 to 1 ug was reverse transcribed using random hexamers. The method of amplification for TCR beta CDR3 was immunoSEQ multiplex PCR, covering 54 Vbeta and 13 Jbeta. TCRdb analysed the immunoSEQ multiplex PCR reads with MiXCR anew, one entry per CDR3 protein. This table holds 150,000 to 180,000 distinct CDR3 sequences, around 95% found once.

Sequencing used CD8+ T cells from PBMCs. The receptor comes from a human donor with multiple sclerosis. The chain uses TRBV23-1 and TRBJ2-2, with no clear D. TRBV23-1 is marked as an open reading frame, function uncertain. CDR3 DNA: TGCGCCAGCAGTCAACCCATAGTGACCGGGGAGCTGTTTTTT. It encodes CASSQPIVTGELFF.